The 32 T cell receptor beta chains presented below share a single source sample, sequenced in a study of T cell repertoires in cytomegalovirus infection. TCRdb re-analysed the reads in MiXCR, keeping a single row per CDR3 protein. The sample records around 300,000 distinct CDR3 sequences, over 7.5% being singletons. The sequenced sample was PBMCs. These TCRs come from a human donor in good health (CMV status not recorded). Some clones in this sample may be carry-over from other donors' samples.

Regarding this clonotype: The junction departs from the called germline gene at one end, perhaps through a read error. The rearrangement joins TRBV7-2 to TRBJ1-1; 9 bases match TRBD1. CDR1 is SGHTA, CDR2 FQGNSA, per germline. This CDR3 is built from 15 residues. The CDR3 DNA is TGTGCCAGCAGCCCCTGGACAGGGGTGAAAACTGAAGCTTTCTTT. The encoded protein is CASSPWTGVKTEAFF. Full variable domain (remainder filled in from reference TRBV7-2 and TRBJ1-1): GAGVSQSPSNKVTEKGKDVELRCDPISGHTALYWYRQSLGQGLEFLIYFQGNSAPDKSGLPSDRFSAERTGGSVSTLTIQRTQQEDSAVYLCASSPWTGVKTEAFFGQGTRLTVV.

This clonotype was seen many times. This chain joins TRBV7-2 and TRBJ2-2; 12 nucleotides match TRBD2. V shed 2 bases and J 4 bases; nucleotides not matched to a gene: 11. Germline V gene lookup returns CDR1 SGHTA and CDR2 FQGNSA. This CDR3 is 19 amino acids long. The CDR3 spells CASSLRSRTSGVGTGELFF. The CDR3 DNA reads as TGTGCCAGCAGCTTACGCTCAAGGACTAGCGGGGTGGGCACCGGGGAGCTGTTTTTT.

This clonotype was counted ten times or more. The V call is TRBV6-2 or TRBV6-3, the J call TRBJ2-3, with 12 bases aligning to TRBD2. The CDR3 covers 16 residues. Germline CDR1 reads MNHEY; CDR2 reads SVGEGT. V lost 2 bases to trimming and J lost 4 bases; unmatched junction nucleotides: 4. The CDR3 sequence: CASSYRTSGNPDTQYF. In nucleotides, the CDR3 is TGTGCCAGCAGTTACCGGACTAGCGGGAATCCAGATACGCAGTATTTT.

The gene calls are TRBV9 and TRBJ2-7; D not certain. The CDR3 spans 13 residues. V lost 0 bases and J 6 bases, leaving 10 bases between the germline ends. Per germline, CDR1 SGDLS and CDR2 YYNGEE. CDR3 sequence reads: CASSVGSLGEQYF. For the CDR3, the DNA is TGTGCCAGCAGCGTAGGATCCCTTGGCGAGCAGTACTTC.

Many counts were recorded for this clonotype. The rearrangement links TRBV7-2 to TRBJ2-5, with 8 nucleotides matching TRBD1. Germline CDR1 SGHTA, CDR2 FQGNSA. The V segment lost 5 bases and the J segment 4 bases; nucleotides outside the gene matches: 6. The CDR3 runs to 14 residues. CDR3 bases: TGTGCCAGCAGCCCCGGACAGGGAGGAGAGACCCAGTACTTC. Its protein is CASSPGQGGETQYF.

This clonotype was observed a few times. The chain carries TRBV7-8 and TRBJ2-5, with D unclear. The germline gives CDR1 SGHVS, CDR2 FQNEAQ. The CDR3 runs to 14 residues. V was pared by 2 bases and J by 4 bases, with 11 bases between. The CDR3 DNA follows: TGTGCCAGCAGCTTATCTAGTTCACCAGAGACCCAGTACTTC. The encoded protein is CASSLSSSPETQYF.

The chain links TRBV7-8 to TRBJ1-1; 7 nucleotides line up with TRBD1. The V gene's germline CDR1 is SGHVS and CDR2 FQNEAQ. The CDR3 is made up of 17 amino acids. V lost 2 bases, J lost 5 bases, and 14 bases stayed unmatched. The CDR3: CASSLRGGWTGGTEAFF. The CDR3 nucleotides read TGTGCCAGCAGCTTAAGGGGGGGCTGGACAGGAGGGACTGAAGCTTTCTTT.

This clonotype was recorded many times. The V and J genes are TRBV4-1 and TRBJ2-7; D gene uncertain. With 1 base removed from V and 3 bases from J, the gap between germline ends came to 13 bases. Germline lookup yields CDR1 MGHRA and CDR2 YSYEKL. The CDR3 covers 15 residues. The CDR3 sequence is CASSQADRQVYEQYF. The CDR3 nucleotides are TGCGCCAGCAGCCAAGCCGATCGGCAAGTCTACGAGCAGTACTTC.

This clonotype turned up a few times. The J gene is TRBJ1-5, the V gene TRBV25-1, with D possibly TRBD1 on 6 matching bases. This CDR3 is 16 amino acids long. The V gene's germline CDR1 is MGHDK and CDR2 SYGVNS. The germline V and J ends were trimmed by 3 bases and 3 bases, with 15 bases remaining between them. The chain's CDR3 is CASSERTVFINQPQHF. The CDR3 coding sequence is TGTGCCAGCAGTGAGAGGACAGTTTTCATCAATCAGCCCCAGCATTTT.

Many counts were recorded for this clonotype. The rearrangement links TRBV7-7 to TRBJ2-3, with 12 bases fitting TRBD2. Germline CDR1 reads SSHAT; CDR2 reads FNYEAQ (reference sequence). Trimming removed 3 bases from V and 3 bases from J; junction bases left unmatched: 4. The CDR3 contains 16 residues. The CDR3 here is CASSLTSGRGTDTQYF. The CDR3 DNA reads as TGTGCCAGCAGCTTGACTAGCGGGAGAGGGACAGATACGCAGTATTTT. The full variable domain, rest sourced from reference TRBV7-7 and TRBJ2-3, is GAGVSQSPRYKVTKRGQDVTLRCDPISSHATLYWYQQALGQGPEFLTYFNYEAQPDKSGLPSDRFSAERPEGSISTLTIQRTEQRDSAMYRCASSLTSGRGTDTQYFGPGTRLTVL.

The CDR3 protein is CASSTPPGTIYDTQYF. CDR3 DNA sequence: TGTGCCAGTAGTACCCCTCCCGGGACAATTTATGATACGCAGTATTTT. The gene calls are TRBV19 and TRBJ2-3, with a tentative D call TRBD1 (6 bases). Deletions cut 4 bases from V and 6 bases from J, with 20 bases between. Germline V lookup: CDR1 LNHDA, CDR2 SQIVND (reference sequence). The CDR3 loop spans 16 amino acids. The entire variable domain, with the rest obtained from reference TRBV19 and TRBJ2-3, is as follows: DGGITQSPKYLFRKEGQNVTLSCEQNLNHDAMYWYRQDPGQGLRLIYYSQIVNDFQKGDIAEGYSVSREKKESFPLTVTSAQKNPTAFYLCASSTPPGTIYDTQYFGPGTRLTVL.

The gene calls are TRBV6-2 or TRBV6-3 and TRBJ2-1; D is unresolved. Trimming removed 6 bases at V and 4 bases at J, with 4 bases between. There are 11 residues in the CDR3. Germline V gives CDR1 MNHEY, CDR2 SVGEGT. Here the CDR3 DNA reads TGTGCCAGCAGGCTATACAATGAGCAGTTCTTC. Its translation is CASRLYNEQFF.

This clonotype was counted many times. The chain is built from TRBV7-3 and TRBJ2-2; 10 bases align to TRBD2. CDR1 and CDR2 from the germline V gene are SGHTA and FQGTGA. V lost 4 bases, J lost 7 bases, and 9 bases stayed unmatched. The CDR3 consists of 16 residues. The CDR3 sequence: CASSSLAGVINGELFF. CDR3 DNA: TGTGCCAGCAGCTCCCTAGCGGGAGTGATCAACGGGGAGCTGTTTTTT. Supplemented by reference TRBV7-3 and TRBJ2-2, the full variable domain reads GAGVSQTPSNKVTEKGKYVELRCDPISGHTALYWYRQSLGQGPEFLIYFQGTGAADDSGLPNDRFFAVRPEGSVSTLKIQRTERGDSAVYLCASSSLAGVINGELFFGEGSRLTVL.

This clonotype was detected ten times or more. The CDR3 here is CASSFRTGFSYEQYF. The DNA of the CDR3 is TGTGCCAGCAGCTTCCGGACAGGGTTTTCCTACGAGCAGTACTTC. The chain links TRBV7-2 to TRBJ2-7; TRBD1 aligns across 8 bases. V trimming: 3 bases; J trimming: 1 base; junction bases outside the gene matches: 5. This CDR3 has 15 residues. Germline V gives CDR1 SGHTA, CDR2 FQGNSA.

This clonotype was seen more than once but under ten times. V is TRBV10-3 and J is TRBJ1-1, with D perhaps TRBD1 (6 bases). V was shortened by 7 bases and J by 0 bases, with 12 bases between the two germline ends. In germline, CDR1 is ENHRY, CDR2 SYGVKD. The CDR3 consists of 14 residues. The CDR3 spells CAITGTYMNTEAFF. In DNA, the CDR3 is TGTGCCATCACCGGGACATACATGAACACTGAAGCTTTCTTT.

The rearrangement joins TRBV6-2 or TRBV6-3 to TRBJ2-7; possible D gene TRBD2, 6 bases. Between the trimmed V and J ends, which lost 7 bases and 4 bases, there was a span of 17 bases. The germline gives CDR1 MNHEY, CDR2 SVGEGT. This CDR3 comprises 14 residues. For the CDR3, the DNA is TGTGCCAGCACCGGAGGGGCAGAGCTGTACGAGCAGTACTTC. Translated: CASTGGAELYEQYF.

Concerning this clonotype itself: A read error is possible here, since a much larger clone lies one base away. The chain uses TRBV6-2 or TRBV6-3 and TRBJ2-1, with D tentatively TRBD1 or TRBD2 (5 bases each). Germline values: CDR1 MNHEY, CDR2 SVGEGT. CDR3 size: 13 residues. CDR3 sequence: CSSTYYSSGGQFF. CDR3 nucleotides: TGTTCCAGCACCTACTATTCCTCTGGGGGGCAGTTCTTC.

This clonotype showed up just a few times. The gene calls are TRBV5-1 and TRBJ2-7, with a weak D call TRBD2 (5 bases). The germline V gene has CDR1 SGHRS and CDR2 YFSETQ. V shed 0 bases and J shed 6 bases, with 7 bases lying between them. The CDR3 has 12 amino acids. CDR3 region: CASSLDRGEQYF. Here the CDR3 DNA reads TGCGCCAGCAGCTTGGACCGGGGCGAGCAGTACTTC.

The genes are TRBV11-2 and TRBJ2-5, with TRBD1 matching 8 bases. This CDR3 spans 15 amino acids. Germline assignment: CDR1 SGHAT and CDR2 FQNNGV. The J segment lost 0 bases and the V segment lost 5 bases, leaving 5 bases of the junction unmatched. CDR3 nucleotide sequence: TGTGCCAGCAGCACCTACAGGGGGTACCAAGAGACCCAGTACTTC. It specifies CASSTYRGYQETQYF. The full variable domain, in which reference TRBV11-2 and TRBJ2-5 provide the parts outside the CDR3, is EAGVAQSPRYKIIEKRQSVAFWCNPISGHATLYWYQQILGQGPKLLIQFQNNGVVDDSQLPKDRFSAERLKGVDSTLKIQPAKLEDSAVYLCASSTYRGYQETQYFGPGTRLLVL.

The rearrangement links TRBV2 to TRBJ2-2; tentatively, D is TRBD1 (6 bases). This CDR3 has 16 amino acids. The germline V gene encodes CDR1 SNHLY and CDR2 FYNNEI. V was trimmed by 4 bases and J by 6 bases, leaving 18 bases between them. The chain's CDR3 is CASSALGGRESGELFF. In DNA form, the CDR3 reads TGTGCCAGCAGTGCCTTAGGGGGTCGGGAATCCGGGGAGCTGTTTTTT. Looking up the rest from reference TRBV2 and TRBJ2-2 gives the full variable domain: EPEVTQTPSHQVTQMGQEVILRCVPISNHLYFYWYRQILGQKVEFLVSFYNNEISEKSEIFDDQFSVERPDGSNFTLKIRSTKLEDSAMYFCASSALGGRESGELFFGEGSRLTVL.

This clonotype showed up many times. This chain uses TRBV12-3 or TRBV12-4 with TRBJ1-1; 8 nucleotides agree with TRBD1. With V trimmed by 7 bases and J by 0 bases, 7 bases remained unmatched. The CDR3 sequence is 15 residues long. The CDR3: CASNQGTGMNTEAFF. The DNA of the CDR3 is TGTGCCAGCAACCAAGGGACAGGTATGAACACTGAAGCTTTCTTT.

This clonotype came up a few times. For the CDR3, the DNA is TGTGCCAGCAGCGTGGCAGAGGGGGGGGACTCCTACAATGAGCAGTTCTTC. Translated: CASSVAEGGDSYNEQFF. The J gene is TRBJ2-1, the V gene TRBV5-3; tentative D call: TRBD2 (7 bases). TRBV5-3 counts as an open reading frame of uncertain function. V was shortened by 8 bases and J by 0 bases, with 21 bases between the two germline ends. The CDR3 is 17 amino acids.

This clonotype was seen repeatedly, ten times or more. CDR3 DNA: TGTGCCAGCAGTTATCCGGGACAGGGGCTCGGAACCCAGTACTTC. This codes for CASSYPGQGLGTQYF. The genes are TRBV7-9 and TRBJ2-5, with TRBD1 matching over 10 bases. The CDR3 runs to 15 residues. CDR1 is SEHNR, CDR2 FQNEAQ, per germline (reference sequence). J was trimmed by 8 bases and V by 6 bases; bases with no gene match: 12.

This clonotype was detected a few times. V and J are TRBV7-9 and TRBJ2-5; 9 bases line up with TRBD1. Per the germline V gene, CDR1 is SEHNR and CDR2 is FQNEAQ (reference sequence). The CDR3 consists of 11 residues. The ends lost 11 bases at V and 6 bases at J; junction bases unmatched: 4. In DNA, the CDR3 is TGTGCCGGACAGGGGCCAAAGACCCAGTACTTC. This translates into CAGQGPKTQYF.

This clonotype turned up a few times. The rearrangement uses TRBV11-2 and TRBJ2-5; D perhaps matches TRBD2 (5 bases). This CDR3 contains 14 residues. Per the germline V gene, CDR1 is SGHAT and CDR2 is FQNNGV. With 3 bases removed from V and 4 bases from J, the gap between germline ends came to 12 bases. CDR3 protein: CASSFLAGRETQYF. CDR3 nucleotide sequence: TGTGCCAGCAGCTTCCTTGCGGGTCGAGAGACCCAGTACTTC.

This clonotype has a handful of counts. The chain links TRBV6-5 to TRBJ1-2; 10 nucleotides line up with TRBD1. This CDR3 spans 17 amino acids. With 0 bases clipped from V and 5 bases from J, the junction kept 9 bases outside the gene matches. Germline V gene data show CDR1 as MNHEY and CDR2 as SVGAGI. CDR3 loop: CASSYSRGQGMYYGYTF. In DNA, the CDR3 is TGTGCCAGCAGTTACTCGAGGGGACAGGGGATGTATTATGGCTACACCTTC.

This clonotype was detected only a few times. This chain links TRBV12-3 or TRBV12-4 with TRBJ2-1, with D unresolved. The CDR3 has 17 amino acids. The germline V and J ends were trimmed by 4 bases and 0 bases, with 16 bases remaining between them. CDR3 DNA: TGTGCCAGCAGTTCCCTCGGTGCTTCTAGCTCCTACAATGAGCAGTTCTTC. It is translated as CASSSLGASSSYNEQFF.

The chain links TRBV19 to TRBJ2-7; 9 bases match TRBD1. V was pared by 10 bases and J by 3 bases, with 7 bases of the junction left unmatched. Germline values: CDR1 LNHDA, CDR2 SQIVND (reference sequence). The CDR3 consists of 13 residues. The CDR3 DNA is TGTGCCACCTCGGACAGGGGCGGCTACGAGCAGTACTTC. Amino acid sequence: CATSDRGGYEQYF.

This clonotype was counted ten times or more. The V and J genes are TRBV7-2 and TRBJ2-2; 8 positions agree with TRBD2. The CDR3 is 15 amino acids. With 5 bases clipped from V and 6 bases from J, the junction kept 8 bases outside the gene matches. Germline V gives CDR1 SGHTA, CDR2 FQGNSA. CDR3 sequence reads: CASSRRAGEAGELFF. The CDR3 bases are TGTGCCAGCAGCCGACGAGCGGGGGAGGCCGGGGAGCTGTTTTTT.

The chain carries TRBV12-3 or TRBV12-4 and TRBJ1-1; TRBD1 matches at 7 bases. Losses at the gene ends were 4 bases for V and 1 base for J; bases not matched to a gene: 3. The CDR3 has 14 amino acids. The CDR3 DNA reads TGTGCCAGCAGTTCATGGACAGGGAACACTGAAGCTTTCTTT. It yields the protein CASSSWTGNTEAFF.

Regarding this clonotype: This may arise from a read error, as a much more abundant clone is one base away. V usage is TRBV28 and J usage is TRBJ1-5; D is undetermined. Germline assignment: CDR1 MDHEN and CDR2 SYDVKM. This CDR3 region has 13 residues. As DNA, the CDR3 is TGTGTCAGCAGTGGTTGGACTAGGCAGCCCCAGCATTTT. Protein product: CVSSGWTRQPQHF.

This clonotype was seen at least ten times. For the CDR3, the DNA is TGTGCCAGCAGCTCTGGACTAACCGACTACCAAGAGACCCAGTACTTC. This codes for CASSSGLTDYQETQYF. The chain links TRBV7-7 to TRBJ2-5, with D tentatively TRBD2 (6 bases). There are 16 residues in the CDR3. Germline V gene sequence: CDR1 SSHAT, CDR2 FNYEAQ (reference sequence). With 4 bases removed from V and 0 bases from J, the gap between germline ends came to 15 bases. Supplemented by reference TRBV7-7 and TRBJ2-5, the full variable domain reads GAGVSQSPRYKVTKRGQDVTLRCDPISSHATLYWYQQALGQGPEFLTYFNYEAQPDKSGLPSDRFSAERPEGSISTLTIQRTEQRDSAMYRCASSSGLTDYQETQYFGPGTRLLVL.